The next 12 T cell receptor beta chains were all read from a single sample in a study of CD8 T cells in ankylosing spondylitis. Notes on the study in general: Characteristic, it appeared, of ankylosing spondylitis blood was a TCR beta motif of fewer than 10 highly homologous variants.

Their antigen targets remain unknown. TCRdb reprocessed the 5' RACE reads with MiXCR, giving one entry per CDR3 protein. Altogether fewer than 550,000 distinct CDR3 sequences are present, roughly 5.3% being singletons, with the ten largest covering under 4.5%. Sequencing was done on a sample of blood, either unsorted or a sorted T cell fraction (not recorded which). All receptors derive from a male donor with ankylosing spondylitis.

This clonotype was observed many times. The CDR3 spells CASSPGPSINQPQHF. The CDR3 DNA sequence: TGTGCCAGCAGCCCGGGACCCTCAATTAATCAGCCCCAGCATTTT. This sequence joins TRBV3-1 and TRBJ1-5; the D gene is possibly TRBD1 (5 bases). This CDR3 comprises 15 residues. Per germline, CDR1 LGHDT and CDR2 YNNKEL (reference sequence). V lost 4 bases and J 4 bases, leaving 14 bases between the germline ends.

This clonotype was recorded at least ten times. V is TRBV6-5 and J is TRBJ1-2, with TRBD1 matching over 7 bases. V lost 1 base, J lost 5 bases, and 19 bases stayed unmatched. The CDR3 consists of 19 residues. Germline V gene lookup returns CDR1 MNHEY and CDR2 SVGAGI. Here the CDR3 reads CASSYFLTSGQAKPYGYTF. In DNA form, the CDR3 reads TGTGCCAGCAGTTACTTCCTAACCTCCGGACAGGCTAAGCCTTATGGCTACACCTTC.

This clonotype was found many times. The chain employs TRBV27 and TRBJ2-7; 11 bases are a match to TRBD1. The CDR3 has 16 amino acids. V dropped 6 bases and J dropped 2; count of bases not matched to a gene: 9. Germline CDR1 reads MNHEY; CDR2 reads SMNVEV (reference sequence). The CDR3 DNA sequence: TGTGCCAGCAGGACCTCCGGGACAGGGGGGACCTACGAGCAGTACTTC. Translation: CASRTSGTGGTYEQYF.

This clonotype was picked up many times. This rearrangement joins TRBV12-3 or TRBV12-4 to TRBJ2-7; unclear D gene. Trimming took off 3 bases at V and 5 bases at J, with 11 bases between the two ends. This CDR3 has 13 residues. The CDR3, as DNA: TGTGCCAGCAGTTTTTCCGGGTCCAACGAGCAGTACTTC. Residues: CASSFSGSNEQYF.

This chain links TRBV7-6 with TRBJ2-1, with 11 bases that match TRBD2. Looked up from germline, CDR1 is SGHVS and CDR2 is FNYEAQ. The CDR3 totals 15 residues. V lost 5 bases, J lost 13 bases, and 13 bases stayed unmatched. CDR3 in DNA: TGTGCCAGCAGCCTACTTAGCGGGAGGGCCGGGAGCCAGTTCTTC. Translated, it gives CASSLLSGRAGSQFF.

This clonotype was observed a handful of times. The V gene is TRBV11-3, the J gene TRBJ2-5, with TRBD1 matching 11 bases. After removal of 5 bases from V and 3 bases from J, the junction contained 5 bases not matched to a gene. There are 15 residues in the CDR3. Germline V gives CDR1 SGHNT, CDR2 YENEEA. This chain's CDR3 is CASSKGQGEKETQYF. The CDR3 region has the DNA TGTGCCAGCAGCAAGGGACAGGGGGAGAAAGAGACCCAGTACTTC.

The sample holds many counts of this clonotype. The rearrangement joins TRBV29-1 to TRBJ2-3, with D unresolved. Trimming stripped 5 bases from V and 14 bases from J, with 17 bases between. The CDR3 covers 11 residues. Germline V gene sequence: CDR1 SQVTM, CDR2 ANQGSEA. The CDR3 is CSVSKGVVRYF. In DNA form, the CDR3 reads TGCAGCGTTTCTAAAGGAGTTGTTCGGTATTTT.

At least ten counts were recorded for this clonotype. This chain uses TRBV25-1 with TRBJ2-7, with D perhaps TRBD1 (5 bases). Germline values: CDR1 MGHDK, CDR2 SYGVNS. With 6 bases removed from V and 3 bases from J, the gap between germline ends came to 9 bases. This CDR3 has 12 residues. CDR3 DNA sequence: TGTGCCAGCAGAGAACAGGACTACGAGCAGTACTTC. Protein product: CASREQDYEQYF.

This clonotype was detected a few times. The CDR3 loop reads CASSQTSRSPEFF. The CDR3 nucleotides are TGTGCCAGCAGCCAAACGAGTCGATCTCCAGAGTTCTTC. This chain joins TRBV14 and TRBJ2-1; D remains ambiguous. The CDR3 runs to 13 residues. Trimming took 2 bases from V and 14 from J, leaving 16 bases between them. Germline lookup yields CDR1 SGHDN and CDR2 FVKESK. Full variable domain (remainder filled in from reference TRBV14 and TRBJ2-1): EAGVTQFPSHSVIEKGQTVTLRCDPISGHDNLYWYRRVMGKEIKFLLHFVKESKQDESGMPNNRFLAERTGGTYSTLKVQPAELEDSGVYFCASSQTSRSPEFFGPGTRLTVL.

This clonotype has a count of ten or more. The rearrangement joins TRBV9 to TRBJ2-1; the D is unclear. V dropped 0 bases and J dropped 7 bases, with 8 bases sitting between them. There are 13 residues in the CDR3. Per the germline V gene, CDR1 is SGDLS and CDR2 is YYNGEE. The CDR3 DNA reads as TGTGCCAGCAGCGTAGCTACCAGGAATGAGCAGTTCTTC. Translated, it gives CASSVATRNEQFF.

The sample holds one count of this clonotype. The chain employs TRBV28 and TRBJ2-1; 14 bases fit TRBD2. Germline CDR1 MDHEN, CDR2 SYDVKM. After removal of 4 bases from V and 0 bases from J, the junction contained 8 bases not matched to a gene. The length of the CDR3 is 19 residues. Written as DNA, the CDR3 is TGTGCCAGCAGTTCCCTCGGGACTAGCGGGGGAGGCTCCTACAATGAGCAGTTCTTC. As protein: CASSSLGTSGGGSYNEQFF.

There are many counts of this clonotype. The chain has TRBV5-6 and TRBJ1-3; D ambiguous. The germline CDR1 and CDR2 sequences are SGHDT and YYEEEE. Trimming stripped 0 bases from V and 3 bases from J, with 13 bases between. The CDR3 contains 16 residues. CDR3: CASSLEGSYRGNTIYF. CDR3 in DNA: TGTGCCAGCAGCTTGGAGGGATCCTACCGTGGAAACACCATATATTTT. Based on the CDR3 plus reference TRBV5-6 and TRBJ1-3, the full variable domain is DAGVTQSPTHLIKTRGQQVTLRCSPKSGHDTVSWYQQALGQGPQFIFQYYEEEERQRGNFPDRFSGHQFPNYSSELNVNALLLGDSALYLCASSLEGSYRGNTIYFGEGSWLTVV.